This T cell receptor beta chain came from a study of cytomegalovirus exposure and HLA in healthy donors. The PCR contained 60 Vbeta and 13 Jbeta primers. Generated by immunoSEQ multiplex PCR, the TCRdb table keeps only in-frame clones and is missing some. The data hold 150,000 to 200,000 clones, with around 80% observed a single time. Germline lookup yields CDR1 MNHNY and CDR2 SVGAGI (reference sequence). The length of the CDR3 is 13 residues. Trimming took 11 bases from V and 0 from J, leaving 13 bases between them. This receptor was taken from a male donor in good health and CMV-seronegative. The V gene is TRBV6-6, the J gene TRBJ2-5, with D perhaps TRBD1 (5 bases). Sequenced input: PBMCs. Written as DNA, the CDR3 is TGTGCCGGACGATTACAGGACCAAGAGACCCAGTACTTC. Amino acids: CAGRLQDQETQYF.